This T cell receptor (beta chain) originates from a study of T cell responses to AZD1222 COVID-19 vaccine. Overall study context: Some second doses came at about 4 weeks and others at about 12 weeks; these were pooled. General study points: Donors in the cohort were predominantly white British and more often female, and clonal diversity was possibly underestimated. A reported finding is that nearly half of spike-specific TCRs target unmutated variant regions.

In germline, CDR1 is SGHTA, CDR2 FQGNSA. With 2 bases removed from V and 3 bases from J, the gap between germline ends came to 19 bases. This CDR3 has 17 residues. About this clone: As yet, its antigen is unknown.

The repertoire was sequenced with immunoSEQ multiplex PCR; TCRdb's copy has only in-frame clones and lacks some. Counted here are about 85,000 clones, approximately 91% occurring once; the ten biggest clones make up approximately 6.3%. The sequence was collected from an adult in good health. V gene TRBV7-2 combines with J gene TRBJ2-5; D gene uncertain. The input for sequencing was peripheral blood, taken on day 0 of AZD1222 vaccination. As DNA, the CDR3 is TGTGCCAGCAGCTTAAACTCTTTGAGGAACATTAAAGAGACCCAGTACTTC. Translated, it gives CASSLNSLRNIKETQYF.